The TCR beta chain under discussion was sequenced for a study of shared clonotypes between healthy human individuals. Whole-study findings and limits: At large depth, rarefaction still showed sorted-subset sequencing to be incomplete. Sharing across four donors was seen in 4% to 6.5% of naive CD4 clonotypes.

As for this clone: The antigen is undetermined.

The input for sorted-subset replicate PCRs was about 0.2 ug DNA, 30,000 or so T cell genomes. The assay was immunoSEQ multiplex PCR, and TCRdb's table has in-frame clones only and misses some. Counted here are approximately 940,000 clones, 76% occurring once; the ten biggest clones make up over 1.3%. CDR3 length: 16 amino acids. The V and J ends lost 6 bases and 4 bases, in that order; junction bases with no gene match: 7. In germline, CDR1 is SNHLY, CDR2 FYNNEI. The chain combines TRBV2 with TRBJ2-1, with 12 bases lining up with TRBD2. This TCR came from a man younger than 35 in good health. Material: memory CD4+ T cells sorted from blood. Noted subset: CD45RA-negative fraction. CDR3 nucleotide sequence: TGTGCCAGCAGGAGTAGACTAGCGGGAGTGTACAATGAGCAGTTCTTC. Its protein is CASRSRLAGVYNEQFF.